What follows describes a single T cell receptor beta chain. What it recognizes is unknown. The entry originates in a study of prognosis after radiotherapy for stage I lung cancer. Across the study: The study enrolled patients with stage I non-small cell lung cancer between 2018 and early 2019. Across the cohort, concurrent therapy accompanying stereotactic body radiotherapy was administered to no patient. More than 10 patients had adenocarcinoma tumors, while squamous cell carcinoma tumors were found in more than five.

Amplification of the TCR beta CDR3 (from genomic DNA) was done by two-round multiplex PCR. Amplification during the initial PCR round employed primers specific to each TRBV and TRBJ gene. MiXCR was run by TCRdb on the multiplex PCR reads, yielding one entry per CDR3 protein. Among approximately 13,000 distinct CDR3 sequences listed, 31% were seen once. General observations from the study: Unique TCR clone counts were lower following stereotactic body radiation therapy (median approximately 9,600 versus 7,200).

From germline, CDR1 is SGHRS and CDR2 YFSETQ. With 1 base clipped from V and 0 bases from J, the junction kept 5 bases outside the gene matches. CDR3 length equals 18 residues. Sequencing used PBMCs, obtained before or after stereotactic body radiation therapy (not recorded which). The genes are TRBV5-1 and TRBJ2-1, with TRBD2 identical over 12 bases. The source of this sequence is a donor over 45 with non-small cell lung cancer. The CDR3: CASSLRTSGISSYNEQFF. Here the CDR3 DNA reads TGCGCCAGCAGCTTGAGGACTAGCGGGATAAGCTCCTACAATGAGCAGTTCTTC.